What follows describes a single T cell receptor (beta chain). This record comes from a study of blood T cell repertoires in COVID-19. Libraries were prepared by immunoSEQ multiplex PCR; TCRdb keeps only in-frame clonotypes and omits some of them. The sample includes some 88,000 clones, roughly nine tenths of them seen just once. The CDR3 covers 16 residues. J was trimmed by 2 bases and V by 4 bases; bases with no gene match: 2. CDR1 is ENHRY, CDR2 SYGVKD, per germline. The TCR was taken from a human donor with active COVID-19. The donor label of this sample is uncertain. This rearrangement joins TRBV10-3 to TRBJ2-6, with 10 bases that match TRBD1. What was sequenced was peripheral blood. The CDR3 DNA sequence: TGTGCCATCAGTGGAGGGACAGGGGCTGGGGCCAACGTCCTGACTTTC. It yields the protein CAISGGTGAGANVLTF.